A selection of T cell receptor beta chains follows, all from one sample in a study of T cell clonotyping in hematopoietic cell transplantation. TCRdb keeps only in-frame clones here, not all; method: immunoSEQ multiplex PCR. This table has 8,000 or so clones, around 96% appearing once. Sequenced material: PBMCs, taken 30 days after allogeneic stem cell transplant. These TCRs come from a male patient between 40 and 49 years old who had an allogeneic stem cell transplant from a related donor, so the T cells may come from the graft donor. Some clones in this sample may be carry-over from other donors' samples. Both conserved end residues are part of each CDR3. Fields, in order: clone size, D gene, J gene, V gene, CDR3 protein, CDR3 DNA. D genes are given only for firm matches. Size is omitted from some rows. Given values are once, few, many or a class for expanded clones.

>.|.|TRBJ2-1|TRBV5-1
CASSLAAPSSNEQFF
TGCGCCAGCAGCTTGGCAGCCCCCAGCTCCAATGAGCAGTTCTTC
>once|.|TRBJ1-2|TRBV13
CASSLGEGRGGYTF
TGTGCCAGCAGCTTAGGCGAGGGGAGAGGTGGCTACACCTTC
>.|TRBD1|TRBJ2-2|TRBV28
CASSSRGQGTGELFF
TGTGCCAGCAGCTCGAGGGGACAGGGGACCGGGGAGCTGTTTTTT
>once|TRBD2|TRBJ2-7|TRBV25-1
CASSESGGTEYEQYF
TGTGCCAGCAGTGAATCCGGGGGGACGGAGTACGAGCAGTACTTC
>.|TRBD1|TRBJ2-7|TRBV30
CAWRPGQTYEQYF
TGTGCCTGGAGGCCGGGACAGACCTACGAGCAGTACTTC
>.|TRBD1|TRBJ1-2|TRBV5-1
CASSLATGPNYGYTF
TGCGCCAGCAGCTTGGCGACAGGGCCTAACTATGGCTACACCTTC
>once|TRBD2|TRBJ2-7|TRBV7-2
CASSSGASGQPYEQYF
TGTGCCAGCAGCTCCGGGGCTAGCGGGCAACCCTACGAGCAGTACTTC
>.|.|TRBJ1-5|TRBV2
CASRTAWDQPQHF
TGTGCCAGCAGGACCGCCTGGGATCAGCCCCAGCATTTT
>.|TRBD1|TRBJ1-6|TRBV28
CASSLSTGARSPLHF
TGTGCCAGCAGTTTATCGACAGGGGCGCGTTCACCCCTCCACTTT
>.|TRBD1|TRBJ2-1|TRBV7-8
CASSERGGTGALVNEQFF
TGTGCCAGCAGCGAGAGAGGAGGGACAGGGGCTTTGGTCAATGAGCAGTTCTTC
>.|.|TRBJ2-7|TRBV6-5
CASSLGLGYEQYF
TGTGCCAGCAGTTTAGGTCTGGGGTACGAGCAGTACTTC
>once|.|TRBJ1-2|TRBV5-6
CASKRQGGGYTF
TGTGCCAGCAAACGGCAGGGAGGAGGCTACACCTTC
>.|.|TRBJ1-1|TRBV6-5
CASSYGGGNTEAFF
TGTGCCAGCAGTTATGGGGGGGGAAACACTGAAGCTTTCTTT
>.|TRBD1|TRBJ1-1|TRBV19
CASRDRDTEAFF
TGTGCCAGTAGGGACAGGGACACTGAAGCTTTCTTT
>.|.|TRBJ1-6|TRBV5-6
CASTSGGFYNSPLHF
TGTGCCAGCACCTCGGGGGGTTTCTATAATTCACCCCTCCACTTT
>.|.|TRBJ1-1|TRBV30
CAWSVDWGRSTEAFF
TGTGCCTGGAGTGTAGACTGGGGGCGAAGTACTGAAGCTTTCTTT
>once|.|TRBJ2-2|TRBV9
CASSVFGGPSPLGELFF
TGTGCCAGCAGCGTATTTGGGGGTCCGAGCCCCCTCGGGGAGCTGTTTTTT
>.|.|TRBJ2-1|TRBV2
CASSARATGYGNEQFF
TGTGCCAGCAGTGCCCGGGCAACAGGGTATGGCAATGAGCAGTTCTTC
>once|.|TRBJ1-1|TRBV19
CASSRGVETEAFF
TGTGCCAGTAGTCGGGGGGTAGAGACTGAAGCTTTCTTT
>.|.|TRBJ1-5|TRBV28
CAGARQINQPQHF
TGTGCCGGGGCCAGACAGATCAATCAGCCCCAGCATTTT
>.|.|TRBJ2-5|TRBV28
CASSLIRGSQETQYF
TGTGCCAGCAGTTTAATCAGGGGCTCCCAAGAGACCCAGTACTTC
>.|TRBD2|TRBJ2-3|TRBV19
CASQWAAGEATDTQYF
TGTGCCAGCCAGTGGGCCGCGGGAGAGGCCACAGATACGCAGTATTTT
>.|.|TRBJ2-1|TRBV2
CASSAQGGRSYNEQFF
TGTGCCAGCAGTGCCCAGGGGGGCAGATCATACAATGAGCAGTTCTTC
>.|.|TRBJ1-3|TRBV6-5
CASSPTQDSGNTIYF
TGTGCCAGCAGTCCTACACAAGACTCTGGAAACACCATATATTTT
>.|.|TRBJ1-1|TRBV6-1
CASLYQMNTEAFF
TGTGCCAGCCTTTACCAGATGAACACTGAAGCTTTCTTT
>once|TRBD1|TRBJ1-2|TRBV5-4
CASSPEPGQGNYGYTF
TGTGCCAGCAGCCCTGAGCCCGGACAGGGTAACTATGGCTACACCTTC
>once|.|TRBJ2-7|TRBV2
CASSGYRQYASEQYF
TGTGCCAGCAGTGGGTATCGGCAGTACGCGTCCGAGCAGTACTTC
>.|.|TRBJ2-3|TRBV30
CAWSGLGSTDTQYF
TGTGCCTGGAGTGGACTAGGGTCTACAGATACGCAGTATTTT
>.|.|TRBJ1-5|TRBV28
CASSWRGYSNQPQHF
TGTGCCAGCAGTTGGCGGGGCTATAGCAATCAGCCCCAGCATTTT
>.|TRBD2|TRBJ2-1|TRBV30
CAWSQQGSGNYNEQFF
TGTGCCTGGAGCCAACAGGGTAGCGGGAACTACAATGAGCAGTTCTTC
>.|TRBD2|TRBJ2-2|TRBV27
CASSLALGLAGGAGELFF
TGTGCCAGCAGTTTGGCGTTGGGACTAGCGGGAGGCGCCGGGGAGCTGTTTTTT
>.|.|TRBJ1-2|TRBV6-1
CASSGLRRGHVRGYTF
TGTGCCAGCAGTGGGCTTCGGAGGGGACATGTGCGCGGCTACACCTTC
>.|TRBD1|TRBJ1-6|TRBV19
CASKWTGGFNSPLHF
TGTGCCAGTAAATGGACAGGGGGCTTTAATTCACCCCTCCACTTT